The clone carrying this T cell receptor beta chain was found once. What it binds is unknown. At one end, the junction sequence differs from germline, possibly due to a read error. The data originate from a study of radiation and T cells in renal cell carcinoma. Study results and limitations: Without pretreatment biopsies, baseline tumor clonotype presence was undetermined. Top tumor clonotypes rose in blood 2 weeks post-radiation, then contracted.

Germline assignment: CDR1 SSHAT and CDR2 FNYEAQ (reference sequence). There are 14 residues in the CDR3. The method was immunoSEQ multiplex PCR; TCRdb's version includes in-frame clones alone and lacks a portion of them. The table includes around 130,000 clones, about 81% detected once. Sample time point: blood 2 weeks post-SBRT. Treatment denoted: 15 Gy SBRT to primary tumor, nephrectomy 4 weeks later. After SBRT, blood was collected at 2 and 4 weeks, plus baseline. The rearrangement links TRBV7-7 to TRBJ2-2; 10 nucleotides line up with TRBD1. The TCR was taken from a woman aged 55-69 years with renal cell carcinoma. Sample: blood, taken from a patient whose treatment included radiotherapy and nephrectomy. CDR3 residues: CASSWTGGPGELFF. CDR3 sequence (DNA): TGTGCTAGCAGCTGGACAGGGGGGCCGGGGGAGCTGTTTTTT.